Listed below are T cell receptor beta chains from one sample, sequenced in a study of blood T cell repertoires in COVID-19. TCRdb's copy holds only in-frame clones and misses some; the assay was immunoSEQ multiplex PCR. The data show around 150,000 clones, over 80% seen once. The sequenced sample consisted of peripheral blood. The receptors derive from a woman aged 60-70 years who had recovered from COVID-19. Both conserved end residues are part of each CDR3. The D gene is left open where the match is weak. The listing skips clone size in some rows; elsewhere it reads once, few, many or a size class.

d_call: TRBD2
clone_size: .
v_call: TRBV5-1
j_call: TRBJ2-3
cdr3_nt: TGCGCCAGCAGCTTGGTTAGCGGGGGGGCCCCTGATACGCAGTATTTT
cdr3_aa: CASSLVSGGAPDTQYF

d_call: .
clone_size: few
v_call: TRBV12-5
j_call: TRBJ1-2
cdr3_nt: TGTGCTACCCGCCCCTCAACAGGGAATGCTGGCTACACCTTC
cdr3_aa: CATRPSTGNAGYTF

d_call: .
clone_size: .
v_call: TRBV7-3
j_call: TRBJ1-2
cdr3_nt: TGTGCCAGCAGCTTAGATGGTGGCAGAACTAACTATGGCTACACCTTC
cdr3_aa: CASSLDGGRTNYGYTF

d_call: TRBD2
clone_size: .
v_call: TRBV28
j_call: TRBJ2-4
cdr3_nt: TGTGCCAGCAGTTTCATAGCGGGGGGGCGGAGGAACATTCAGTACTTC
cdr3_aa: CASSFIAGGRRNIQYF

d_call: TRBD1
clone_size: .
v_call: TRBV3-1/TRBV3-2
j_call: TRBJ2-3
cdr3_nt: TGTGCCAGCAGCCGACAGGGGGGCGCGGGGACAGATACGCAGTATTTT
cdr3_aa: CASSRQGGAGTDTQYF

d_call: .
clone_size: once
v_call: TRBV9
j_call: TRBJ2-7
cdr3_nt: TGTGCCAGCAGCGTAGGCCAGGGTGCGTACGAGCAGTACTTC
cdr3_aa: CASSVGQGAYEQYF

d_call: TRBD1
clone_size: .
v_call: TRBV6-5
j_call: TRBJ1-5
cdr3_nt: TGTGCCAGCACGCGACAGGGCAGTTACAATCAGCCCCAGCATTTT
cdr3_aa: CASTRQGSYNQPQHF

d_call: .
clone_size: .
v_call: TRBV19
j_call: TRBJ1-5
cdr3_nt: TGTGCCAGTACCAATGTTTGGTCGGCGGGGAATCAGCCCCAGCATTTT
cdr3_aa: CASTNVWSAGNQPQHF

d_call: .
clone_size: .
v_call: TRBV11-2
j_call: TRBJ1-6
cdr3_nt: TGTGCCAGCAGCTTTAGAGGGACCTATAATTCACCCCTCCACTTT
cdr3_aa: CASSFRGTYNSPLHF

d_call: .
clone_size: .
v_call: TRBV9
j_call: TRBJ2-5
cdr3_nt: TGTGCCAGCAGCGTAGGGGGAGCGGGCGAGTACCAAGAGACCCAGTACTTC
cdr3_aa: CASSVGGAGEYQETQYF

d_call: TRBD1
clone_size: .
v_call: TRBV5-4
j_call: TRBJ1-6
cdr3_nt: TGTGCCAGCAGCCAGGGGGTCGATAATTCACCCCTCCACTTT
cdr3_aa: CASSQGVDNSPLHF

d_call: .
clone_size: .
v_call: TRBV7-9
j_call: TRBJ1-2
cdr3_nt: TGTGCCAGCAGCTTAGGGGGACTAGACTATGGCTACACCTTC
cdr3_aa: CASSLGGLDYGYTF

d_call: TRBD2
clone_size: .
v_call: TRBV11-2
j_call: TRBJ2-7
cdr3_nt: TGTGCCAGCAGCTTAGGCCTAGCGGGGGGGCGTGAGCAGTACTTC
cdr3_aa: CASSLGLAGGREQYF

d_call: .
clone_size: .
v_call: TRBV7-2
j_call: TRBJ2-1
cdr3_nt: TGTGCCAGCATCCTTGGGCAGGGCTCCTACAATGAGCAGTTCTTC
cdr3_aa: CASILGQGSYNEQFF

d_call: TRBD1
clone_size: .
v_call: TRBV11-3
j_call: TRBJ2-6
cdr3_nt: TGTGCCAGCAGCTTAGATTCCGGACAGGGGTTGGCTGGGGCCAACGTCCTGACTTTC
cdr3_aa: CASSLDSGQGLAGANVLTF

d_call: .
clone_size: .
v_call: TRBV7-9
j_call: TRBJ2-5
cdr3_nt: TGTGCCAGCCATATAGCGGAAGAGACCCAGTACTTC
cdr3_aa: CASHIAEETQYF

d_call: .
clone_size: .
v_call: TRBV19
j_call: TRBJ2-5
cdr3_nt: TGTGCCAGTAGTATGCAAAGGGGAGAGACCCAGTACTTC
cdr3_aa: CASSMQRGETQYF

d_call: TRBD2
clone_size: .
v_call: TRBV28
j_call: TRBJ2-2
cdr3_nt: TGTGCCAGCACTCTGAGCGGGGTCGGCACCGGGGAGCTGTTTTTT
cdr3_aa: CASTLSGVGTGELFF

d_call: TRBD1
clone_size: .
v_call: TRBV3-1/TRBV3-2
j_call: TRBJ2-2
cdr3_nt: TGTGCCAGCGGCGTCAGGGGGCCCGGGGAGCTGTTTTTT
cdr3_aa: CASGVRGPGELFF

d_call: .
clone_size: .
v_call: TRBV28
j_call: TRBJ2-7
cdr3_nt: TGTGCCAGCAGTTCACGGACAGGGTCAAGGGGGGGGTGGTGGTACGAGCAGTACTTC
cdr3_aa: CASSSRTGSRGGWWYEQYF

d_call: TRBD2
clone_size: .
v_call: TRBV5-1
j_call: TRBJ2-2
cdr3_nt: TGCGCCAGCAGCTCTACTTATAGCGGGGCAGCGAACACCGGGGAGCTGTTTTTT
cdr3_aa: CASSSTYSGAANTGELFF

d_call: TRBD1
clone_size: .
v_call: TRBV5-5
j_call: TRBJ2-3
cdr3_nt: TGTGCCAGCACCCGACTGGGCCAGGGGGCCGCAGATACGCAGTATTTT
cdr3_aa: CASTRLGQGAADTQYF

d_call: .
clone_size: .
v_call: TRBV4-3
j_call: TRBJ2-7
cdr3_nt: TGCGCCAGCAGCCAAGGGCGGGGGACATACGAGCAGTACTTC
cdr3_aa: CASSQGRGTYEQYF

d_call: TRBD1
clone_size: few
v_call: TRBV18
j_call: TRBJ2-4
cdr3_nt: TGTGCCAGCTCACCCCCGGGACAGGGTGGAAAAAACATTCAGTACTTC
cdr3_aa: CASSPPGQGGKNIQYF

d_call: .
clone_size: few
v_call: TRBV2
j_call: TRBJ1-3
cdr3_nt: TGTGCCAGCAGACAGCAGGTGTCTGGAAACACCATATATTTT
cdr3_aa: CASRQQVSGNTIYF

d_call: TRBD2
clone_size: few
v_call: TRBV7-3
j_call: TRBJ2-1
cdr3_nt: TGTGCCAGCAGCTTAAATGCGGGGGGCCACAATGAGCAGTTCTTC
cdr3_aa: CASSLNAGGHNEQFF

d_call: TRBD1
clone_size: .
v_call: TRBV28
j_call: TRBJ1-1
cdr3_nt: TGTGCGAACCGCAGGGGGAGGAACACTGAAGCTTTCTTT
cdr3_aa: CANRRGRNTEAFF

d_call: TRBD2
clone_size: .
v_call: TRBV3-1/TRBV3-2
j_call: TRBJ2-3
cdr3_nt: TGTGCCAGCAGCCAAGATGAGGGCGGGGGGGCGGATGATACGCAGTATTTT
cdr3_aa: CASSQDEGGGADDTQYF

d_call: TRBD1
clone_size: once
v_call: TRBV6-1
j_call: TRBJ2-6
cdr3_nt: TGTGCCAGCAGTGCGAGCCCGGGACAGTCCCCTGTTGGGGCCAACGTCCTGACTTTC
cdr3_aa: CASSASPGQSPVGANVLTF

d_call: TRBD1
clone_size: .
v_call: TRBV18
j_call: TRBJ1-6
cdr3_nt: TGTGCCAGCTCACCCGAGGACAGGGGAAATAATTCACCCCTCCACTTT
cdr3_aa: CASSPEDRGNNSPLHF

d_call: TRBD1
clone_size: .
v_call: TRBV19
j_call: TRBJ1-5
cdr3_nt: TGTGCCAGTAGTGGACAGGGTGGCCAGCCCCAGCATTTT
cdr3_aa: CASSGQGGQPQHF

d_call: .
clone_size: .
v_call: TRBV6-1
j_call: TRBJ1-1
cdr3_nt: TGTGCCAGCAGTGAAGAGCAGGGGTTGGGTACTGAAGCTTTCTTT
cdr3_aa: CASSEEQGLGTEAFF

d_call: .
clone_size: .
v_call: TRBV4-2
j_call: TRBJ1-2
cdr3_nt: TGTGCCAGCAGCCCGAGGGCCTCAGGGGAAGGCGGCTATGGCTACACCTTC
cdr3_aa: CASSPRASGEGGYGYTF

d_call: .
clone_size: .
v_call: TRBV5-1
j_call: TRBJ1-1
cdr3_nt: TGCGCCAGCAGCTTAACAGGGGAAGCTTTCTTT
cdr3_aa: CASSLTGEAFF

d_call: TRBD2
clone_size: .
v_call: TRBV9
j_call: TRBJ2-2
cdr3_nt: TGTGCCAGCAGCGTGAGCGGGACTAGCCACTCCGGGGAGCTGTTTTTT
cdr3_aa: CASSVSGTSHSGELFF

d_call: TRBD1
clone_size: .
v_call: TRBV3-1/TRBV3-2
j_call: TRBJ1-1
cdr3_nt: TGTGCCAGCAGCCGACAGGGGGCGCCCCGGACTGAAGCTTTCTTT
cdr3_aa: CASSRQGAPRTEAFF